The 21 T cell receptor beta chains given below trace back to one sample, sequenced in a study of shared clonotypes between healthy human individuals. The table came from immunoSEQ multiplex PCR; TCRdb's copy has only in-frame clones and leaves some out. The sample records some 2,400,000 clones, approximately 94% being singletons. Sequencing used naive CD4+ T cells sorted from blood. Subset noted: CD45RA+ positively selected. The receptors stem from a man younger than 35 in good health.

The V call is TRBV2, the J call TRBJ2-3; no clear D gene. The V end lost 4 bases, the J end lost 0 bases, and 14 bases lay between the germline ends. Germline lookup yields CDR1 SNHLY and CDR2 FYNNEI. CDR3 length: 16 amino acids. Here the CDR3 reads CASSAGGFTSTDTQYF. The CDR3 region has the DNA TGTGCCAGCAGTGCCGGCGGTTTTACTAGCACAGATACGCAGTATTTT.

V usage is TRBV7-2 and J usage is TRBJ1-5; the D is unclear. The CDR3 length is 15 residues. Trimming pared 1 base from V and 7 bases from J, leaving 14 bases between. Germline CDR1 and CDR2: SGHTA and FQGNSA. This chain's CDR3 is CASSLERTPNQPQHF. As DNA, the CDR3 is TGTGCCAGCAGCTTAGAACGGACTCCCAACCAGCCCCAGCATTTT.

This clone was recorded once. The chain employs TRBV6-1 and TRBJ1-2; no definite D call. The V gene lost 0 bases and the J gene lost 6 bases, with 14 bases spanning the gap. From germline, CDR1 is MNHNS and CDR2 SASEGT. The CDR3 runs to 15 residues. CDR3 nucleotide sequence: TGTGCCAGCAGTGAAGCGCTTCGGGCCTTCGATGGCTACACCTTC. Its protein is CASSEALRAFDGYTF.

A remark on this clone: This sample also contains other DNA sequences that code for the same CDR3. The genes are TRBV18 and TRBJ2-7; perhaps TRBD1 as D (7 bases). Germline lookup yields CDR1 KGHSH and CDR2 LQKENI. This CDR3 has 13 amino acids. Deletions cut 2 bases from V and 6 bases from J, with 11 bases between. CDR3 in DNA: TGTGCCAGCTCACCAAGACAGGGAGGCGAGCAGTACTTC. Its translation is CASSPRQGGEQYF. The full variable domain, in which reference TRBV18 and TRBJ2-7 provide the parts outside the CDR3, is NAGVMQNPRHLVRRRGQEARLRCSPMKGHSHVYWYRQLPEEGLKFMVYLQKENIIDESGMPKERFSAEFPKEGPSILRIQQVVRGDSAAYFCASSPRQGGEQYFGPGTRLTVT.

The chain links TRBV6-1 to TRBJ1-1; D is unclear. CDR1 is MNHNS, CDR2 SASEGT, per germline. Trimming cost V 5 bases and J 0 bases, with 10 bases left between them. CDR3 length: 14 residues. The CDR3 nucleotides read TGTGCCAGCAGTCGTGTATATGTGAACACTGAAGCTTTCTTT. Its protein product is CASSRVYVNTEAFF.

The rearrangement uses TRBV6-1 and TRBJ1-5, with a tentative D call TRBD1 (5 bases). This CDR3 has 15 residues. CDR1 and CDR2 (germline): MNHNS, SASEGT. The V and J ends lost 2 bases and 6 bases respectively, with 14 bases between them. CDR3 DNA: TGTGCCAGCAGTGAAAAGGGGTTGAGAATTCAGCCCCAGCATTTT. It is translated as CASSEKGLRIQPQHF.

The CDR3 sequence is CASSLDYGEQFF. The DNA of the CDR3 is TGTGCCAGCAGCTTGGATTACGGTGAGCAGTTCTTC. The chain joins TRBV5-4 to TRBJ2-1; no firm D call. Germline V gene lookup returns CDR1 SGHNT and CDR2 YYREEE (reference sequence). This CDR3 is 12 amino acids long. Trimming removed 0 bases at V and 9 bases at J, with 7 bases between.

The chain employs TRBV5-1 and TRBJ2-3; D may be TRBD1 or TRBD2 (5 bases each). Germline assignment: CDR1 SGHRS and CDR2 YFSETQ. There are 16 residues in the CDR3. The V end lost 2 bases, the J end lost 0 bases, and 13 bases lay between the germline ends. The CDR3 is CASSFDGGPSTDTQYF. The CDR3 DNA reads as TGCGCCAGCAGCTTCGATGGGGGTCCTAGCACAGATACGCAGTATTTT.

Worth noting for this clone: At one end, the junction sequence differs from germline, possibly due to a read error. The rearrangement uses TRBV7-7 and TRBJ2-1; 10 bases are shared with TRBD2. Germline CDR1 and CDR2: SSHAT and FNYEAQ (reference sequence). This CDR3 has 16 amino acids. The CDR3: CASSSSSGGAYNEQFF. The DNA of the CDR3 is TGTGCTAGCAGCTCCTCGAGCGGGGGGGCCTACAATGAGCAGTTCTTC.

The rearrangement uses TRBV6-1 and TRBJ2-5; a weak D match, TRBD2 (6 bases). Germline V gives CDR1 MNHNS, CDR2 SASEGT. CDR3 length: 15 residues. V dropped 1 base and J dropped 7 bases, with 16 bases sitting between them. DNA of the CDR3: TGTGCCAGCAGTGAAGGGTGGGGGGTCATGGCGACCCAGTACTTC. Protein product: CASSEGWGVMATQYF.

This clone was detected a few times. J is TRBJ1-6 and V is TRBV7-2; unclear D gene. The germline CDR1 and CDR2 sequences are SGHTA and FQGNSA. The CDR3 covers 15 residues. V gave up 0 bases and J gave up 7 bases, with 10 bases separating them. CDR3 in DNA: TGTGCCAGCAGCTTAGCAATACTTCTAAATTCACCCCTCCACTTT. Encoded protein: CASSLAILLNSPLHF.

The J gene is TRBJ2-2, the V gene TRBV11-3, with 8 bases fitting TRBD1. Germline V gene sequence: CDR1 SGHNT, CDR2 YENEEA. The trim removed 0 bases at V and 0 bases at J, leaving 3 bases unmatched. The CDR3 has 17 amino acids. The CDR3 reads CASSLDSDRANTGELFF. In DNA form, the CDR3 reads TGTGCCAGCAGCTTAGATTCGGACAGGGCGAACACCGGGGAGCTGTTTTTT.

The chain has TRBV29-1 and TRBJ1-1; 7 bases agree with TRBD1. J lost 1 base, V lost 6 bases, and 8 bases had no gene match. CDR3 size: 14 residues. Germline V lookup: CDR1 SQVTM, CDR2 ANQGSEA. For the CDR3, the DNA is TGCAGCGTCCTCAGGGACAGCGCGAACACTGAAGCTTTCTTT. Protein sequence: CSVLRDSANTEAFF.

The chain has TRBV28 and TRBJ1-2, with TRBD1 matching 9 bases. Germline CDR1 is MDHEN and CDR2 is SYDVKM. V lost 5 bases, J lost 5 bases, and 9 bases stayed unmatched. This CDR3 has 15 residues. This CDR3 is CASSPQVTGGYGYTF. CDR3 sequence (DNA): TGTGCCAGCAGTCCTCAAGTGACAGGGGGTTATGGCTACACCTTC.

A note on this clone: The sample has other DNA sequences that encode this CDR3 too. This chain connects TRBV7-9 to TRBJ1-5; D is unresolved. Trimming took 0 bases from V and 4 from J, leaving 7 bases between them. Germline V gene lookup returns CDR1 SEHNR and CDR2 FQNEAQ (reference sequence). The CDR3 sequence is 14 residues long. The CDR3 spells CASSLAEGNQPQHF. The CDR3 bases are TGTGCCAGCAGCTTAGCGGAGGGAAATCAGCCCCAGCATTTT.

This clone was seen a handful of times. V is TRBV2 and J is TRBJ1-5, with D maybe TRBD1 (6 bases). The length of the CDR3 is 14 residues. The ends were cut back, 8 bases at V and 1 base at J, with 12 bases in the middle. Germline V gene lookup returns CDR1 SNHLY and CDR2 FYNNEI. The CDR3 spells CASARTVSNQPQHF. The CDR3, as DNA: TGTGCCAGCGCCAGGACAGTCAGCAATCAGCCCCAGCATTTT.

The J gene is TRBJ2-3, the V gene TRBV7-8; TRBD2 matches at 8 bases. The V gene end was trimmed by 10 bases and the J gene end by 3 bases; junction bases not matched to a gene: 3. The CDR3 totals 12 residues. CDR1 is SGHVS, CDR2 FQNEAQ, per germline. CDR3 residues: CATKRETDTQYF. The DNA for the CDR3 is TGTGCCACCAAGCGGGAGACAGATACGCAGTATTTT.

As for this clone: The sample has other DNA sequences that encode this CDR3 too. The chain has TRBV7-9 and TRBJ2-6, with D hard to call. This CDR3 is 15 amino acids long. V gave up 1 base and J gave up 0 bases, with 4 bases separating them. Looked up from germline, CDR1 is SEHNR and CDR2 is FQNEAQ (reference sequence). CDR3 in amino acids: CASSLVSSGANVLTF. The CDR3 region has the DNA TGTGCCAGCAGCTTAGTTAGCTCTGGGGCCAACGTCCTGACTTTC. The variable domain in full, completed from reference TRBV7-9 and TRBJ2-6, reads DTGVSQNPRHKITKRGQNVTFRCDPISEHNRLYWYRQTLGQGPEFLTYFQNEAQLEKSRLLSDRFSAERPKGSFSTLEIQRTEQGDSAMYLCASSLVSSGANVLTFGAGSRLTVL.

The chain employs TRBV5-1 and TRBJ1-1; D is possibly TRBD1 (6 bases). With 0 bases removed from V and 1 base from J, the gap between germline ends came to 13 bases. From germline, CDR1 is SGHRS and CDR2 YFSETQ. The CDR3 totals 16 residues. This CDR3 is CASSLGPTTGNTEAFF. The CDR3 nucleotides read TGCGCCAGCAGCTTGGGGCCAACGACAGGGAACACTGAAGCTTTCTTT.

Here the CDR3 reads CASGPSGPAETQYF. The CDR3 coding sequence is TGTGCCAGCGGCCCCTCGGGACCCGCGGAGACCCAGTACTTC. The genes are TRBV25-1 and TRBJ2-5, with D perhaps being TRBD1 or TRBD2 (5 bases each). The CDR3 extends over 14 amino acids. Looked up from germline, CDR1 is MGHDK and CDR2 is SYGVNS. Trimming removed 8 bases from V and 5 bases from J, with 18 bases in between.

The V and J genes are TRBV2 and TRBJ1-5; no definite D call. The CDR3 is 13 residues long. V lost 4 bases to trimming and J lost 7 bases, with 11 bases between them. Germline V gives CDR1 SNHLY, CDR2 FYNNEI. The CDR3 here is CASSVWLEQPQHF. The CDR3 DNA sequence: TGTGCCAGCAGTGTTTGGCTGGAGCAGCCCCAGCATTTT.